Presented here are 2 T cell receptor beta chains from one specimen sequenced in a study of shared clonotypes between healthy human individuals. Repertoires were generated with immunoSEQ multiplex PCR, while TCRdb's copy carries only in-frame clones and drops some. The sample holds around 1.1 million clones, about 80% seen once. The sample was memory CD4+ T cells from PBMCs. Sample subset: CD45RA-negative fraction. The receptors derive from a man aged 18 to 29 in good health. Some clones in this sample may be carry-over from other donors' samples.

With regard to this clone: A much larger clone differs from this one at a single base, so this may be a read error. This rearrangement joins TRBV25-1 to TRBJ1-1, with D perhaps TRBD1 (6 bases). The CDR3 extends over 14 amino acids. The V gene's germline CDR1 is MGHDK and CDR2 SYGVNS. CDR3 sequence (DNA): TGTGCCAGCAGTGAAAGGGGGTGGGGCACTGAAGCTTACTTT. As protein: CASSERGWGTEAYF.

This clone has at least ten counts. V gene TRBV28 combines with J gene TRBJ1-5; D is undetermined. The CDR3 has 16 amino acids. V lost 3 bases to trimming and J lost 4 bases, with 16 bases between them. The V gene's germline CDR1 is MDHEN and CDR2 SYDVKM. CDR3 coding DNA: TGTGCCAGCAGTTTGACCAGCCGCATCCCAAATCAGCCCCAGCATTTT. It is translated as CASSLTSRIPNQPQHF.